Sequencing of this TCR beta chain was carried out in a study of blood T cells in healthy people across ages. Sample-barcoded 5' priming and a J-beta primer mix drove a second PCR of about 7 to 12 cycles. MiXCR, applied by TCRdb to the 5' RACE reads, yields one record per CDR3 protein. Here the sample spans some 1,500,000 distinct CDR3 sequences, under 55% being singletons. Germline CDR1 reads MGHRA; CDR2 reads YSYEKL. This CDR3 has 14 amino acids. The chain employs TRBV4-1 and TRBJ2-5; no firm D call. The J call is doubtful: the DNA matches TRBJ2-7 better. The clonotype was recovered from a young woman in good health. Sample: blood. The CDR3 region is CASSHPDASYEQYF. DNA for the CDR3: TGCGCCAGCAGCCATCCAGACGCGTCCTACGAGCAGTACTTC.